This entry features one T cell receptor beta chain sequence. Enrollment shut out patients with autoimmune disease history or systemic immunosuppression. With 6 bases clipped from V and 5 bases from J, the junction kept 5 bases outside the gene matches. Germline-derived CDR1 and CDR2 are LNHDA and SQIVND (reference sequence). The CDR3 has 14 residues. TCRdb's copy holds only in-frame clones and misses some; the assay was immunoSEQ multiplex PCR. This table holds 35,000 or so clones, 70% to 85% found once. This sample stems from a study of OX40 agonist ivuxolimab in advanced cancers. The V and J genes are TRBV19 and TRBJ1-5; 9 nucleotides line up with TRBD1. This TCR derives from an adult with an advanced solid tumor such as melanoma, head and neck, liver or kidney cancer. The sequencing used CD4+ or CD8+ T cells sorted from blood, collected in a trial of the OX40 agonist ivuxolimab. CDR3 sequence (DNA): TGTGCCAGTAGGGTAGACAGGGGGGATCAGCCCCAGCATTTT. Its translation: CASRVDRGDQPQHF.